This T cell receptor (beta chain) was profiled in a study of blood T cell repertoires in COVID-19. Turning to the study itself: COVID-19 samples collected from the United States, Italy and Spain covered acute and convalescent phases. The cDNA or gDNA used as material had been derived from T cells, B-cell-depleted T cells, or PBMCs.

Germline CDR1 reads WNHNN; CDR2 reads SYGVQD (reference sequence). V lost 6 bases, J lost 10 bases, and 3 bases stayed unmatched. This CDR3 is 12 amino acids long. In the source study's methods: Nucleated cell counts were estimated from reference gene primer amplification. Assay: immunoSEQ multiplex PCR; the TCRdb copy retains only in-frame clones and omits some. That table furnishes V, J and clone size, whereas the DNA furnished D and trimming. Of roughly 79,000 clones in the sample, about 83% were seen once. This sequence originates from a man aged 45-65 years with acute or convalescent COVID-19. The chain employs TRBV10-1 and TRBJ1-1; TRBD1 matches 12 bases. The specimen was peripheral blood. For the CDR3, the DNA is TGCGCCAGCAGCCGGGACAGGGGGCGAGCTTTCTTT. Translated: CASSRDRGRAFF.